This is a list of T cell receptor beta chains from one sample in a study of CD8 T cells in acute hepatitis C reinfection. The protocol was immunoSEQ multiplex PCR, while the TCRdb copy is restricted to in-frame clones and leaves out a portion. In the table there are tens of thousands of clones, approximately 83% of which are singletons. Sequencing used naive CD8+ T cells from PBMCs. The receptors were sampled from a woman younger than 30 who spontaneously cleared hepatitis C infection. CDR3s include the opening cysteine and the closing phenylalanine or tryptophan. The D gene is left open where the match is weak. Size is omitted from some rows. Given values are once, few, many or a class for expanded clones.

J gene,V gene,clone size,D gene,CDR3 protein,CDR3 DNA
TRBJ1-5,TRBV4-1,-,TRBD1,CASSQDRDRGGSQPQHF,TGCGCCAGCAGCCAAGACCGGGACAGGGGAGGAAGTCAGCCCCAGCATTTT
TRBJ2-7,TRBV15,-,-,CATSSVGYEQYF,TGTGCCACCAGCAGCGTCGGGTACGAGCAGTACTTC
TRBJ2-7,TRBV19,-,TRBD1,CASSMDRGRTYEQYF,TGTGCCAGTAGTATGGACAGGGGTCGCACCTACGAGCAGTACTTC
TRBJ2-1,TRBV27,-,-,CASSLGRNEQFF,TGTGCCAGCAGTTTGGGCAGAAATGAGCAGTTCTTC
TRBJ2-1,TRBV11-1,-,-,CASSPQGYEQFF,TGTGCCAGCAGCCCCCAGGGTTATGAGCAGTTCTTC
TRBJ2-1,TRBV27,-,TRBD2,CASSSGLAGDEQFF,TGTGCCAGCAGTTCGGGACTAGCGGGGGATGAGCAGTTCTTC
TRBJ1-3,TRBV27,-,TRBD1,CASNDRQGRNTIYF,TGTGCCAGCAATGATCGACAGGGGCGAAACACCATATATTTT
TRBJ2-3,TRBV7-7,once,TRBD2,CASSLGSGNTDTQYF,TGTGCCAGCAGCTTAGGTAGCGGGAACACAGATACGCAGTATTTT
TRBJ2-3,TRBV4-1,-,-,CASSQDGDTQYF,TGCGCCAGCAGCCAAGACGGAGATACGCAGTATTTT
TRBJ1-5,TRBV25-1,-,-,CASSDWTDSNQPQHF,TGTGCCAGCAGTGATTGGACAGATAGCAATCAGCCCCAGCATTTT
TRBJ2-5,TRBV6-5,-,-,CASSYTTGWETQYF,TGTGCCAGCAGTTACACGACCGGCTGGGAGACCCAGTACTTC
TRBJ2-7,TRBV11-2,once,-,CASSSDYEQYF,TGTGCCAGCAGCTCCGATTACGAGCAGTACTTC
TRBJ2-1,TRBV9,-,TRBD2,CASSGLADYNEQFF,TGTGCCAGCAGCGGACTAGCAGATTACAATGAGCAGTTCTTC
TRBJ1-1,TRBV19,-,-,CASKNLGEAFF,TGTGCCAGTAAAAATTTGGGGGAAGCTTTCTTT
TRBJ2-7,TRBV5-6,-,-,CASSLRQDNYEQYF,TGTGCCAGCAGCTTGAGGCAGGATAACTACGAGCAGTACTTC
TRBJ1-1,TRBV30,-,TRBD1,CAWTGTGSTEAFF,TGTGCCTGGACGGGGACAGGGTCCACTGAAGCTTTCTTT
TRBJ2-2,TRBV6-5,few,-,CASSYGENTGELFF,TGTGCCAGCAGTTACGGGGAAAACACCGGGGAGCTGTTTTTT
TRBJ1-2,TRBV6-5,-,-,CASSYSQGGGYTF,TGTGCCAGCAGTTACTCCCAGGGCGGAGGCTACACCTTC
TRBJ1-1,TRBV9,-,-,CASSGEGVGTEAFF,TGTGCCAGCAGCGGTGAGGGGGTGGGCACTGAAGCTTTCTTT
TRBJ2-2,TRBV9,once,-,CASSVDAAQSIGELFF,TGTGCCAGCAGCGTAGATGCGGCCCAGAGTATAGGGGAGCTGTTTTTT
TRBJ2-7,TRBV9,-,-,CASSEPGGKLSYEQYF,TGTGCCAGCAGCGAGCCCGGGGGCAAACTATCCTACGAGCAGTACTTC
TRBJ2-5,TRBV19,-,-,CASSIRGALETQYF,TGTGCCAGTAGTATAAGAGGGGCGCTAGAGACCCAGTACTTC
TRBJ2-5,TRBV7-9,-,-,CASSFTVATRFPQYF,TGTGCCAGCAGCTTTACCGTGGCTACGAGGTTCCCCCAGTACTTC
TRBJ1-3,TRBV14,-,TRBD1,CASSQDSWLGTGIPDTIYF,TGTGCCAGCAGCCAAGATAGTTGGCTAGGGACAGGGATACCGGACACCATATATTTT
TRBJ2-7,TRBV14,-,TRBD1,CASSQDRGYSYEQYF,TGTGCCAGCAGCCAAGACAGGGGGTACTCCTACGAGCAGTACTTC
TRBJ2-1,TRBV29-1,-,TRBD2,CSVEFGGLAGDSYNEQFF,TGCAGCGTTGAATTTGGAGGACTAGCGGGAGACTCCTACAATGAGCAGTTCTTC
TRBJ1-2,TRBV5-5,-,-,CASSTRGSNYGYTF,TGTGCCAGCAGCACAAGGGGCTCGAACTATGGCTACACCTTC
TRBJ1-1,TRBV2,medium-sized,-,CASSELRTVPEAFF,TGTGCCAGCAGTGAACTTAGGACAGTCCCTGAAGCTTTCTTT
TRBJ2-5,TRBV9,-,-,CASSSTIDGAAAETQYF,TGTGCCAGCAGCTCCACTATTGATGGGGCGGCCGCAGAGACCCAGTACTTC
TRBJ2-7,TRBV5-8,-,-,CASSWLKMSSYEQYF,TGTGCCAGCAGTTGGCTGAAAATGAGCTCCTACGAGCAGTACTTC
TRBJ2-1,TRBV11-3,-,-,CASSLEAGEQFF,TGTGCCAGCAGCTTAGAGGCCGGTGAGCAGTTCTTC
TRBJ2-7,TRBV6-5,-,-,CASSYRDKFPLEQYF,TGTGCCAGCAGTTACAGGGATAAATTTCCCCTCGAGCAGTACTTC
TRBJ1-1,TRBV7-9,-,-,CASSPQGLGMNTEAFF,TGTGCCAGCAGCCCACAGGGTCTAGGAATGAACACTGAAGCTTTCTTT
TRBJ2-3,TRBV5-1,-,-,CASGSWDTQYF,TGCGCCAGCGGGAGTTGGGATACGCAGTATTTT
TRBJ1-1,TRBV14,-,-,CASSGRVYTEAFF,TGTGCCAGCAGCGGCAGGGTTTATACTGAAGCTTTCTTT
TRBJ2-5,TRBV9,-,TRBD2,CASSEFGLAGGTETQYF,TGTGCCAGCAGCGAGTTCGGACTAGCGGGAGGTACCGAGACCCAGTACTTC
TRBJ1-1,TRBV19,-,TRBD1,CASSGTGLANTEAFF,TGTGCCAGTAGCGGGACAGGGCTCGCGAACACTGAAGCTTTCTTT